A selection of T cell receptor beta chains follows, all from one sample in a study of blood T cell repertoires in COVID-19. Assay used: immunoSEQ multiplex PCR; TCRdb lists only in-frame clones, some missing. Of some 230,000 clones listed, around four fifths were seen once; the top ten hold 15%. Sequencing was done on a sample of PBMCs or T cells enriched from blood (not recorded which). The receptor source for this set is a man aged 35 to 55 who had recovered from COVID-19. Each CDR3 is given with its conserved first and last residue. D genes are given only for firm matches. Clone size is stated in some rows and not others, as once, few, many or a class when expanded.

D gene	clone size	V gene	J gene	CDR3 DNA	CDR3 protein
TRBD1	few	TRBV24-1	TRBJ2-5	TGTGCCACCGCACAGGGGGGCGGGGAGACCCAGTACTTC	CATAQGGGETQYF
-	-	TRBV19	TRBJ2-1	TGTGCCAGTAGTTGGACGGGAGTGGCCAATGAGCAGTTCTTC	CASSWTGVANEQFF
-	-	TRBV5-4	TRBJ2-3	TGTGCCAGCAGCTTACAGGTCACAGATACGCAGTATTTT	CASSLQVTDTQYF
-	-	TRBV29-1	TRBJ2-7	TGCAGCGTACAACCGACAGGTGCCTACGAGCAGTACTTC	CSVQPTGAYEQYF
-	once	TRBV3-1/TRBV3-2	TRBJ1-5	TGTGCCAGCAGCCAAATGGCTGATAGCAATCAGCCCCAGCATTTT	CASSQMADSNQPQHF
-	-	TRBV9	TRBJ2-6	TGTGCCAGCAGCCCGGGCGGGGACAGTCGCTCTGGGGCCAACGTCCTGACTTTC	CASSPGGDSRSGANVLTF
TRBD2	-	TRBV30	TRBJ2-1	TGTGCCTGGAGTGAGGGACTAGCGGGGTACAATGAGCAGTTCTTC	CAWSEGLAGYNEQFF
-	-	TRBV3-1/TRBV3-2	TRBJ2-2	TGTGCCAGCAGCCAGATTAGAAGAGGAGTCGCCGGGGAGCTGTTTTTT	CASSQIRRGVAGELFF
TRBD1	-	TRBV11-2	TRBJ2-7	TGTGCCAGCAGCAAGGACAGGGTTTACTACGAGCAGTACTTC	CASSKDRVYYEQYF
TRBD2	few	TRBV11-2	TRBJ2-3	TGTGCCAGCAGCCCAGTGTGGATGGGCGGGAGGGCAACAGATACGCAGTATTTT	CASSPVWMGGRATDTQYF
-	-	TRBV14	TRBJ1-5	TGTGCCAGCAGCCGCAGGGCCCGAGAGCCCCAGCATTTT	CASSRRAREPQHF
-	-	TRBV18	TRBJ1-5	TGTGCCAGCTCACCCCAGAGGCAGGACCTAACAGGGAATCAGCCCCAGCATTTT	CASSPQRQDLTGNQPQHF
-	-	TRBV9	TRBJ2-5	TGTGCCAGCAGCGTAGATGGGACAACTCAAGAGACCCAGTACTTC	CASSVDGTTQETQYF
-	few	TRBV3-1/TRBV3-2	TRBJ1-1	TGTGCCAGCAGCCGGGGGGGGACTTACACTGAAGCTTTCTTT	CASSRGGTYTEAFF
TRBD1	-	TRBV27	TRBJ1-5	TGTGCCAGCAGTCCTACAGGGGTAGTAGGTCAGCCCCAGCATTTT	CASSPTGVVGQPQHF
-	-	TRBV28	TRBJ1-4	TGTGCCAGCAGTCTCGGGACTGGGGATGAAAAACTGTTTTTT	CASSLGTGDEKLFF
-	-	TRBV21-1	TRBJ2-7	TGTGCCAGCAGAAACCCTGAACCGATCAAAGACAGGGAGGTGACGGACGAGCAGTACTTC	CASRNPEPIKDREVTDEQYF
TRBD1	-	TRBV10-3	TRBJ1-3	TGTGCCATCAGTGAATCGGGACAGGGAGGAAACACCATATATTTT	CAISESGQGGNTIYF
TRBD1	-	TRBV3-1/TRBV3-2	TRBJ1-2	TGTGCCAGCAGCCCCCATCAGGGGGCCGACTCGAGAGGCTACACCTTC	CASSPHQGADSRGYTF
TRBD2	-	TRBV3-1/TRBV3-2	TRBJ2-1	TGTGCCAGCAGCCGACTAGCTCCCAATGAGCAGTTCTTC	CASSRLAPNEQFF
TRBD2	-	TRBV6-2/TRBV6-3	TRBJ2-1	TGTGCCAGCAGTCACCCGGGGGGGCCCGACCTTAATGAGCAGTTCTTC	CASSHPGGPDLNEQFF
TRBD1	-	TRBV18	TRBJ1-2	TGTGCCAGCTCCCGGACGGGACAGGGGGCTGGTGGCTACACCTTC	CASSRTGQGAGGYTF
-	once	TRBV12-3/TRBV12-4	TRBJ2-1	TGTGCCAGCAGTTCTAAACGGGGTCATGAGCAGTTCTTC	CASSSKRGHEQFF
-	-	TRBV28	TRBJ1-5	TGTGCCAGCAGGAGGGACACCCATCAGCCCCAGCATTTT	CASRRDTHQPQHF
-	-	TRBV3-1/TRBV3-2	TRBJ1-3	TGTGCCAGCAGCCAAGAAGTCAACGCGGGAAGGAACACCATATATTTT	CASSQEVNAGRNTIYF
-	-	TRBV9	TRBJ2-3	TGTGCCAGCAGCGTAGAAATCGGAGCCAGCACAGATACGCAGTATTTT	CASSVEIGASTDTQYF
TRBD2	once	TRBV6-5	TRBJ2-5	TGTGCCAGCAGCCTGACTAGCGTTGGGGAGACCCAGTACTTC	CASSLTSVGETQYF
-	-	TRBV27	TRBJ1-2	TGTGCCAGCAGAACCTTTTACAGGCACACTAACTATGGCTACACCTTC	CASRTFYRHTNYGYTF
-	-	TRBV28	TRBJ1-2	TGTGCCAGCAGTTTCCAGTGGCAGGGCAGCTATGGCTACACCTTC	CASSFQWQGSYGYTF
TRBD1	-	TRBV27	TRBJ1-6	TGTGCCAGCAGTTTCGGACAGGGGGGAAATTCACCCCTCCACTTT	CASSFGQGGNSPLHF
TRBD1	few	TRBV5-6	TRBJ1-3	TGTGCCAGCAGCTTGCCCGGACAGGGAAAAGGAAACACCATATATTTT	CASSLPGQGKGNTIYF
-	few	TRBV27	TRBJ1-1	TGTGCCAGCGGGAGGAAGCCCTTTGAAGCTTTCTTT	CASGRKPFEAFF
TRBD1	-	TRBV30	TRBJ2-6	TGTGCCTGGAGTTGGGCCAGGGGGCGCCAAGGGGCCAACGTCCTGACTTTC	CAWSWARGRQGANVLTF
-	-	TRBV4-1	TRBJ1-2	TGCGCCAGCAGCCAGGGGGCGGATGGCTACACCTTC	CASSQGADGYTF
TRBD1	-	TRBV27	TRBJ1-6	TGTGCCAGCAGTCCCGGGACAGGGGATTCACCCCTCCACTTT	CASSPGTGDSPLHF
TRBD2	-	TRBV7-9	TRBJ2-1	TGTGCCAGTACGGGGACTAGCGGGACGGGGTCCTACAATGAGCAGTTCTTC	CASTGTSGTGSYNEQFF
TRBD2	-	TRBV28	TRBJ2-7	TGTGCCAGCAAGACGGGGGGGGCCTACGAGCAGTACTTC	CASKTGGAYEQYF
-	-	TRBV7-8	TRBJ1-4	TGTGCCAGCAGCTTAGGGTTTACCAGCGGGGAAAAACTGTTTTTT	CASSLGFTSGEKLFF
-	-	TRBV28	TRBJ1-1	TGTGCCAGCAGTTTAGTCACAAACACTGAAGCTTTCTTT	CASSLVTNTEAFF
-	-	TRBV18	TRBJ1-2	TGTGCCAGCTCACCAGATGCAGGGAACGGCTACACCTTC	CASSPDAGNGYTF
TRBD1	-	TRBV5-4	TRBJ1-2	TGTGCCAGCAGCTATTCCCGGGACAGGGACGGCTACACCTTC	CASSYSRDRDGYTF
TRBD1	-	TRBV10-3	TRBJ2-2	TGTGCCATCAGCGATAGAAGGCCAGGGGGAGAAGGCGGGGAGCTGTTTTTT	CAISDRRPGGEGGELFF
-	-	TRBV5-8	TRBJ2-1	TGTGCCAGCAGCTCCGGGACACCAAAAAGAAACAATGAGCAGTTCTTC	CASSSGTPKRNNEQFF
TRBD1	-	TRBV6-2/TRBV6-3	TRBJ1-5	TGTGCCAGCAGTTACACGGGACAGGGCAATCAGCCCCAGCATTTT	CASSYTGQGNQPQHF
-	-	TRBV19	TRBJ1-2	TGTGCCAGCTCAATCCGGGTCCAAGGAGGCTATGGCTACACCTTC	CASSIRVQGGYGYTF
-	-	TRBV2	TRBJ1-2	TGTGCCAGCAGCTCCTTTAACCGAGCGTCCTATGGCTACACCTTC	CASSSFNRASYGYTF
-	-	TRBV7-9	TRBJ2-3	TGTGCCAGCAGCGCAGGGGCCGGGACCGATACGCAGTATTTT	CASSAGAGTDTQYF
TRBD2	-	TRBV4-2	TRBJ2-1	TGTGCCAGCAGCTCCCGACTAGCGCGCAATGAGCAGTTCTTC	CASSSRLARNEQFF
-	few	TRBV27	TRBJ1-2	TGTGCCAGCAGTTTGTTGGGGGCAAACCGGTATGGCTACACCTTC	CASSLLGANRYGYTF
-	-	TRBV6-5	TRBJ2-1	TGTGCCAGCAGGTCCCGGAGGGTCACGGGCAATGAGCAGTTCTTC	CASRSRRVTGNEQFF
-	-	TRBV27	TRBJ2-1	TGTGCCAGCAGTTTTAGGCCGGGAGCGGTAAATGAGCAGTTCTTC	CASSFRPGAVNEQFF
TRBD2	few	TRBV9	TRBJ2-3	TGTGCCAGCAGCGCGAATAGCGGGGGGGGCACAGATACGCAGTATTTT	CASSANSGGGTDTQYF
TRBD2	-	TRBV19	TRBJ2-3	TGTGCCTGCTCTTCTTCTACTAGCGGGAGAAGGAATACGCAGTATTTT	CACSSSTSGRRNTQYF